The subject of this entry is one T cell receptor beta chain. Its antigen remains unknown. The data belong to a study of cytomegalovirus exposure and HLA in healthy donors. Study summary: Earlier sequencing of 150 million to 200 million T cells yielded 100 million to 140 million unique TCR beta sequences.

The germline V gene encodes CDR1 SGHDT and CDR2 YYEEEE. This CDR3 contains 18 residues. J gave up 2 bases and V 4 bases, and 10 bases lay outside the gene matches. 60 Vbeta and 13 Jbeta primers were used in PCR. Sequenced by immunoSEQ multiplex PCR; TCRdb stores in-frame clones only, minus some. The repertoire table contains about 120,000 clones. Findings of the study overall: A likely sequencing artifact accounted for one observed cluster of highly shared sequence variants. A later analysis linked a missense variant in DCLRE1C to the trimming of TCR beta V and J genes.

This clonotype originated in a man in his late teens or twenties in good health and CMV-seronegative. Source material: PBMCs. This chain links TRBV5-6 with TRBJ1-6; 9 bases match TRBD1. CDR3 bases: TGTGCCAGCAGCCCGGGACAGGGTGCAGGGGCCTATAATTCACCCCTCCACTTT. Its translation: CASSPGQGAGAYNSPLHF.